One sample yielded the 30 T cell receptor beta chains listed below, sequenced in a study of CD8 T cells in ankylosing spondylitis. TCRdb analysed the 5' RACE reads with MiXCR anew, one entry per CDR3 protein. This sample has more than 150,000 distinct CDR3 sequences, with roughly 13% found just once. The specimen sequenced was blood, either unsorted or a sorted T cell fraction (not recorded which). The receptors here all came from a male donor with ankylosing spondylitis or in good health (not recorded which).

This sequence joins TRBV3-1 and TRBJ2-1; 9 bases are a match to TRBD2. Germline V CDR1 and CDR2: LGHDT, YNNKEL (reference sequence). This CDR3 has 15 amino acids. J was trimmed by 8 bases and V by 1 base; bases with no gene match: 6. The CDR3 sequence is CASSQVAGGPDEQFF. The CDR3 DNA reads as TGTGCCAGCAGCCAAGTGGCGGGAGGGCCGGATGAGCAGTTCTTC.

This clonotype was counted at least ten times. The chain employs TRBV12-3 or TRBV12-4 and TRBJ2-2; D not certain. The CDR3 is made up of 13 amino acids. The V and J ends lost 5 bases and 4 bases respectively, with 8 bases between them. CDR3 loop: CASSPPGTGELFF. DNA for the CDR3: TGTGCCAGCAGTCCCCCGGGCACCGGGGAGCTGTTTTTT.

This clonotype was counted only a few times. The CDR3 loop is CASSPGLADETDEQFF. DNA for the CDR3: TGTGCCAGCAGCCCGGGACTAGCGGACGAGACCGATGAGCAGTTCTTC. The V call is TRBV11-3, the J call TRBJ2-1, with 11 nucleotides matching TRBD2. V lost 5 bases, J lost 8 bases, and 11 bases stayed unmatched. This CDR3 is built from 16 residues. Germline V gives CDR1 SGHNT, CDR2 YENEEA.

The CDR3 sequence: CACTQDWREGPTDTQYF. The CDR3 DNA sequence: TGTGCCTGCACCCAAGACTGGCGGGAGGGCCCCACAGATACGCAGTATTTT. This chain links TRBV3-1 with TRBJ2-3, with 9 nucleotides matching TRBD2. J was trimmed by 2 bases and V by 11 bases; bases with no gene match: 17. CDR3 length: 17 amino acids. Germline loops: CDR1 LGHDT, CDR2 YNNKEL (reference sequence).

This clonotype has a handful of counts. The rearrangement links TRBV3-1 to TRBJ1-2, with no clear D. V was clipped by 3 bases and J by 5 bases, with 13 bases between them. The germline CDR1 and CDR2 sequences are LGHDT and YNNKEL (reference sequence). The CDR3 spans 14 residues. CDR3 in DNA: TGTGCCAGCAGCCATTCAGGATCGAATTATGGCTACACCTTC. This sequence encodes CASSHSGSNYGYTF.

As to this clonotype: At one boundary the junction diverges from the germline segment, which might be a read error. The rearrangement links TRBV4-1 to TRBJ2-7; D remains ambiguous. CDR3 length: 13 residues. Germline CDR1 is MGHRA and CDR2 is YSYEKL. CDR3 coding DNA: TGCGCCAGCAGACAAGAAGGGACCTACGAGCAGTACTTC. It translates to CASRQEGTYEQYF.

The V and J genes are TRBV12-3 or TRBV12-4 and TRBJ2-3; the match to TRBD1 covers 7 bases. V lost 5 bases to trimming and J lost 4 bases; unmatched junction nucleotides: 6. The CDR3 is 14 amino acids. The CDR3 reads CASSPTGFSDTQYF. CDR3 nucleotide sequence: TGTGCCAGCAGTCCGACAGGGTTTTCAGATACGCAGTATTTT.

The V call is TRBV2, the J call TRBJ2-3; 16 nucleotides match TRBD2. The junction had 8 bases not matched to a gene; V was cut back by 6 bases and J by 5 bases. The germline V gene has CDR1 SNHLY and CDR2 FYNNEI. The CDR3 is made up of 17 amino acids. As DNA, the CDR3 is TGTGCCAGCAGGGGGACTAGCGGGAGGGCATTTGAAGATACGCAGTATTTT. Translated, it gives CASRGTSGRAFEDTQYF.

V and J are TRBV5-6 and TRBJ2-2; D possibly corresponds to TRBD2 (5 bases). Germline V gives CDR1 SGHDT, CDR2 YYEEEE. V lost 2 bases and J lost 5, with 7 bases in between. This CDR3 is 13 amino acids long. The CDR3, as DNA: TGTGCCAGCAGCTTCGGGAATACCGGGGAGCTGTTTTTT. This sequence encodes CASSFGNTGELFF.

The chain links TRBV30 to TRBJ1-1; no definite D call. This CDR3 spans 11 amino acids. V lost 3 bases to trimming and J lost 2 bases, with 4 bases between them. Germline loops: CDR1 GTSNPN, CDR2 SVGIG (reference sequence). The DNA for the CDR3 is TGTGCCTGGAGCTACAACACTGAAGCTTTCTTT. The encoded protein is CAWSYNTEAFF. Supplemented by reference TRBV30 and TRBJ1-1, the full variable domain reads SQTIHQWPATLVQPVGSPLSLECTVEGTSNPNLYWYRQAAGRGLQLLFYSVGIGQISSEVPQNLSASRPQDRQFILSSKKLLLSDSGFYLCAWSYNTEAFFGQGTRLTVV.

The chain's CDR3 is CASSELSYASGGDEQFF. CDR3 in DNA: TGTGCCAGCAGTGAACTTTCGTATGCTAGCGGGGGGGATGAGCAGTTCTTC. The chain has TRBV2 and TRBJ2-1; 12 bases match TRBD2. CDR1 is SNHLY, CDR2 FYNNEI, per germline. The CDR3 runs to 17 residues. V shed 2 bases and J 8 bases; nucleotides not matched to a gene: 10.

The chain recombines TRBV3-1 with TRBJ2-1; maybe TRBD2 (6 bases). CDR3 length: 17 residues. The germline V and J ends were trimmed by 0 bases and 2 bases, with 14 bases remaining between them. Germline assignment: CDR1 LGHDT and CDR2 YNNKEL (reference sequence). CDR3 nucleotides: TGTGCCAGCAGCCAAGATTTGGCGGGATTGACCTACAATGAGCAGTTCTTC. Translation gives CASSQDLAGLTYNEQFF.

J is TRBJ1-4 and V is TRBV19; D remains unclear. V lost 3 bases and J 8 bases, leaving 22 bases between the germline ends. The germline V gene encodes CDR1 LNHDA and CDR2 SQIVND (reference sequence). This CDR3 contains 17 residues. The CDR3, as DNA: TGTGCCAGTAGTATCGGGAGGTGGCAGGAGCGGGAGGAAAAACTGTTTTTT. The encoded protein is CASSIGRWQEREEKLFF.

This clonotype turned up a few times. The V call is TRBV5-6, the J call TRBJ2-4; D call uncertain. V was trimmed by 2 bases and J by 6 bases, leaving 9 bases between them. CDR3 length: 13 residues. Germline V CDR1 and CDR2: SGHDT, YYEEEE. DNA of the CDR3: TGTGCCAGCAGCTTATTTAGTGGAAACATTCAGTACTTC. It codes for CASSLFSGNIQYF.

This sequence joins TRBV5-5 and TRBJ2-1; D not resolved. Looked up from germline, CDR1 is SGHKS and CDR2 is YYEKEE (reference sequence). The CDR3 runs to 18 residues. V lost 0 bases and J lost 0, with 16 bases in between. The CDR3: CASSLGVIVFPSYNEQFF. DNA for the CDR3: TGTGCCAGCAGCTTGGGGGTTATAGTGTTCCCCTCCTACAATGAGCAGTTCTTC.

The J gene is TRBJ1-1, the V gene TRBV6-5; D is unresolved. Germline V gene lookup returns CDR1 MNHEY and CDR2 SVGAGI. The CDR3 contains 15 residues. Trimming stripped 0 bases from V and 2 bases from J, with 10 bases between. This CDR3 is CASSYSPGPNTEAFF. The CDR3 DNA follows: TGTGCCAGCAGTTACTCGCCAGGTCCTAACACTGAAGCTTTCTTT.

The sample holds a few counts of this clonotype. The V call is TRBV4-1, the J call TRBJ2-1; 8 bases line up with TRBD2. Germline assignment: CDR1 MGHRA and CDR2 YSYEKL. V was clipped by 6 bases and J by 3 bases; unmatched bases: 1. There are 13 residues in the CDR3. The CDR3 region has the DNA TGCGCCAGCAGAGCGGGGGTCTACAATGAGCAGTTCTTC. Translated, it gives CASRAGVYNEQFF.

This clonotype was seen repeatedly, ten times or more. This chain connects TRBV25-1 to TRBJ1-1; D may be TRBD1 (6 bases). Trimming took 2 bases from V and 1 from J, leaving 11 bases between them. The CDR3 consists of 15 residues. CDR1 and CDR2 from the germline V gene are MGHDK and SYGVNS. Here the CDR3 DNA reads TGTGCCAGCAGTGAAGGATTGACAGGGAACACTGAAGCTTTCTTT. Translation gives CASSEGLTGNTEAFF.

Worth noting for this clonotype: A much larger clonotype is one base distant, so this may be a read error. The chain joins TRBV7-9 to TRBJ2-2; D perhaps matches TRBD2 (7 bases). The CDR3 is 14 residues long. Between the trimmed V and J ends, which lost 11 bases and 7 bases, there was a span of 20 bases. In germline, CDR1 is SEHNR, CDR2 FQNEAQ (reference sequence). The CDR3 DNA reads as TGTGCCGTCCCTCTGGCGGGGGACAACGGGGAGCTGTTTTTT. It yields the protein CAVPLAGDNGELFF.

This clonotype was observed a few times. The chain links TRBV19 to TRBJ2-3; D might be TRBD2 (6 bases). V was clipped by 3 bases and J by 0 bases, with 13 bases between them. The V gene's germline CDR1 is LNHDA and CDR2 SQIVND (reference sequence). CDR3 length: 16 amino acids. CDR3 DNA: TGTGCCAGTAGTATCGTCGGGGGTCCCAGCACAGATACGCAGTATTTT. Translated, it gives CASSIVGGPSTDTQYF.

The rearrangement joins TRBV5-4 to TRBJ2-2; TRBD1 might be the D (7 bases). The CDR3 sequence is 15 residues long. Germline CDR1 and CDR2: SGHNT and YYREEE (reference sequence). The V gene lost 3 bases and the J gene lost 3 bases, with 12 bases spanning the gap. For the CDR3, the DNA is TGTGCCAGCAGCTGGGGCAGGGGGGACACCGGGGAGCTGTTTTTT. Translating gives CASSWGRGDTGELFF.

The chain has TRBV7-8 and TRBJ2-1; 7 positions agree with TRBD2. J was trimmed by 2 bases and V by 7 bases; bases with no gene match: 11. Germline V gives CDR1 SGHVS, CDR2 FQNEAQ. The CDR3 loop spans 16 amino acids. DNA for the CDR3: TGTGCCAGCACCCGGGAGGCTAGCGGTCCCTACAATGAGCAGTTCTTC. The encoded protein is CASTREASGPYNEQFF.

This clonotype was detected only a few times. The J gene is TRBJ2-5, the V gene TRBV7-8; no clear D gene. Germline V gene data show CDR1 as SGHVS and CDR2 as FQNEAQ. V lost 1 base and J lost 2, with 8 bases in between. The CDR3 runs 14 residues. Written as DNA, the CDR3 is TGTGCCAGCAGCTTAGTACTCTCTCAAGAGACCCAGTACTTC. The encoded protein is CASSLVLSQETQYF.

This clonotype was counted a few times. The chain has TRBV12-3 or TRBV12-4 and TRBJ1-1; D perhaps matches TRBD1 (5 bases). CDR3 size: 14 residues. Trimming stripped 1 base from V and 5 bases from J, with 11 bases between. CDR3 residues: CASSLVGAGTEAFF. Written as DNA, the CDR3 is TGTGCCAGCAGTTTAGTCGGGGCAGGGACTGAAGCTTTCTTT.

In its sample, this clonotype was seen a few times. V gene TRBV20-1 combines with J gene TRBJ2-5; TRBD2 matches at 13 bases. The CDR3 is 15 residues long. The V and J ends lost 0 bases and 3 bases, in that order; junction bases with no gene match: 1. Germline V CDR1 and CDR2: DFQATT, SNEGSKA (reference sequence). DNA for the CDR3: TGCAGTGCTAGAGATGGGACTAGCGGGAAAGAGACCCAGTACTTC. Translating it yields CSARDGTSGKETQYF.

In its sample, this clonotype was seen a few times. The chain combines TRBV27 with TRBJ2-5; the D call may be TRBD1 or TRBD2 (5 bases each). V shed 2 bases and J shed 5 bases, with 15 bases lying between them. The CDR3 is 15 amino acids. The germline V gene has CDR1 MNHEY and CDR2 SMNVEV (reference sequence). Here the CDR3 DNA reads TGTGCCAGCAGTTTAGGGACCCTCCGAGGCGAGACCCAGTACTTC. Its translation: CASSLGTLRGETQYF.

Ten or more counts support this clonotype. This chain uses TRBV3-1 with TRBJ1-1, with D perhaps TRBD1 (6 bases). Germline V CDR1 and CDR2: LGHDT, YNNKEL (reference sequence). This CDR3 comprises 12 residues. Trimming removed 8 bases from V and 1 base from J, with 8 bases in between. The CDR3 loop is CASGRGNTEAFF. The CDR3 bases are TGTGCCAGCGGCAGGGGGAACACTGAAGCTTTCTTT. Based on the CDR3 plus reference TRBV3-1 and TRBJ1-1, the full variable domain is DTAVSQTPKYLVTQMGNDKSIKCEQNLGHDTMYWYKQDSKKFLKIMFSYNNKELIINETVPNRFSPKSPDKAHLNLHINSLELGDSAVYFCASGRGNTEAFFGQGTRLTVV.

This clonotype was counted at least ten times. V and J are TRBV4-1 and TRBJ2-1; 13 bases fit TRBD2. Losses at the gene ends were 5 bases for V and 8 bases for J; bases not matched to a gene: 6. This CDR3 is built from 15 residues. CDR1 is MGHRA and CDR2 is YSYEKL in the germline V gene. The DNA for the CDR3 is TGCGCCAGCAGCTCCGGGACTAGCGGGACGGATGAGCAGTTCTTC. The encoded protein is CASSSGTSGTDEQFF.

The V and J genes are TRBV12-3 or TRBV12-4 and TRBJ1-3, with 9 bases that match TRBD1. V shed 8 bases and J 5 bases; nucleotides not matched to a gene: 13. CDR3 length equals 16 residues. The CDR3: CASVGGQGWERNTIYF. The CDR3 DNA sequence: TGTGCCAGCGTTGGGGGACAGGGTTGGGAAAGAAACACCATATATTTT.

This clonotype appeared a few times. The CDR3 DNA is TGTGCCAGCACCATGGGACAGGGTATAGCCTACAATGAGCAGTTCTTC. This gives the protein CASTMGQGIAYNEQFF. The chain employs TRBV5-6 and TRBJ2-1; 9 bases line up with TRBD1. The V segment lost 6 bases and the J segment 2 bases; nucleotides outside the gene matches: 9. The germline gives CDR1 SGHDT, CDR2 YYEEEE. The CDR3 is 16 amino acids.